The present TCR beta chain was sequenced within a study of PD-1 blockade in classical Hodgkin lymphoma. Overall study context: Nivolumab dosed at 3 mg/kg went to patients intravenously every 2 weeks.

V lost 2 bases, J lost 2 bases, and 4 bases lay in between. Per germline, CDR1 SEHNR and CDR2 FQNEAQ (reference sequence). The CDR3 spans 13 residues. The study, taken as a whole, reports: Lower baseline TCR diversity was reported for newly diagnosed patients than for healthy donors. Patients were excluded if nivolumab began under 1 year after ASCT (the autologous transplant).

This table comes from immunoSEQ multiplex PCR, and its TCRdb copy is limited to in-frame clones, with some not included. Of under 70,000 clones in the sample, about two thirds were seen once. This clone was detected only once. Its antigen is not known. Each patient experienced a relapse that followed autologous stem cell transplantation, and brentuximab vedotin exposure varied. V gene TRBV7-9 combines with J gene TRBJ1-3; unclear D gene. The input for sequencing was peripheral blood mononuclear cells (PBMCs), taken before the second cycle of nivolumab. The origin of this receptor is a human donor with classical Hodgkin lymphoma. In DNA form, the CDR3 reads TGTGCCAGCAGCTTATATCCTGGAAACACCATATATTTT. Residues: CASSLYPGNTIYF.